Reported below is one T cell receptor beta chain. Its target is unknown. CDR1 and CDR2 from the germline V gene are SGHTA and FQGNSA. The CDR3 covers 14 residues. V lost 1 base to trimming and J lost 9 bases; unmatched junction nucleotides: 4. This sample is drawn from a study of vaccination effects on CD4 cells after COVID-19. Broader study findings: Nearly all vaccine-induced clones in healthy recipients recognized only SARS-CoV-2. Missing from the study were early post-infection timepoints, and its convalescent patients were few.

Assay: immunoSEQ multiplex PCR; the TCRdb copy retains only in-frame clones and omits some. Of 40,000 to 45,000 clones listed, about 80% are singletons. After expansion with viral peptide pools in the ViraFEST assay, antigen-specific CD4+ T cells were sequenced. After more than 8 days in culture, the CD4+ T cells were isolated. Vaccine recipients, nucleocapsid antibody negative, had no prior SARS-CoV-2 infection. About 2.2 million PBMC per well received about 10 IU/ml IL-2 and 8 to 10 ug/ml peptides in culture. Half-medium exchanges with IL-2 medium took place on days 3 and 7. The clonotype comes from a human donor who received a COVID-19 vaccine. The sample consisted of CD4+ T cells from PBMCs cultured with SARS-CoV-2 spike peptides, taken before COVID-19 vaccination. The chain combines TRBV7-2 with TRBJ2-5; 11 nucleotides agree with TRBD2. Here the CDR3 reads CASSLDLAGGAQYF. The CDR3 bases are TGTGCCAGCAGCTTAGATCTAGCGGGGGGTGCCCAGTACTTC.